The 15 T cell receptor beta chains below come from one sample, sequenced in a study of blood T cell repertoires in COVID-19. Produced via immunoSEQ multiplex PCR; TCRdb's table is partial and in-frame only. Counted here are about 240,000 clones, 75% to 90% occurring once; the ten biggest clones make up just over 7%. The sample taken for sequencing was peripheral blood. The receptors originated from a man aged 60-69 years who had recovered from COVID-19.

The J gene is TRBJ1-5, the V gene TRBV4-2; D is perhaps TRBD1 (6 bases). Germline V gene sequence: CDR1 LGHNA, CDR2 YNFKEQ. The CDR3 spans 15 residues. Trimming shortened V by 7 bases and J by 4 bases, and 17 bases separated the two germline ends. CDR3 sequence (DNA): TGTGCCAGCAAGGAAACCGGGACACTTAATCAGCCCCAGCATTTT. This translates into CASKETGTLNQPQHF.

The chain joins TRBV27 to TRBJ2-3; D may be TRBD1 (6 bases). This CDR3 is 13 amino acids long. V was trimmed by 3 bases and J by 5 bases, leaving 9 bases between them. Germline-derived CDR1 and CDR2 are MNHEY and SMNVEV (reference sequence). The CDR3 nucleotides are TGTGCCAGCAGTTTTACAGGGCGAGATACGCAGTATTTT. It translates to CASSFTGRDTQYF.

The V and J genes are TRBV7-2 and TRBJ1-4; D is perhaps TRBD1 (5 bases). This CDR3 is 17 amino acids long. Germline values: CDR1 SGHTA, CDR2 FQGNSA. V shed 2 bases and J shed 4 bases, with 17 bases lying between them. The CDR3 nucleotides read TGTGCCAGCAGCTTAACGATCCGGGTCAGGGATAATGAAAAACTGTTTTTT. Amino acid sequence: CASSLTIRVRDNEKLFF.

In this sample, this clone turned up many times. The chain employs TRBV3-1 (or the pseudogene TRBV3-2) and TRBJ2-7; 9 bases are a match to TRBD2. J was trimmed by 7 bases and V by 4 bases; bases with no gene match: 11. The CDR3 is 15 residues long. The germline gives CDR1 LGHDT, CDR2 YNNKEL (reference sequence). The CDR3 region is CASSRLEGLAGEQYF. DNA of the CDR3: TGTGCCAGCAGCCGATTAGAGGGACTAGCAGGGGAGCAGTACTTC.

The rearrangement joins TRBV10-3 to TRBJ2-7, with TRBD2 as a possible D gene (5 bases). The V gene lost 4 bases and the J gene lost 7 bases, with 20 bases spanning the gap. Germline CDR1 is ENHRY and CDR2 is SYGVKD. The CDR3 loop spans 15 amino acids. CDR3 DNA: TGTGCCATCAGTGTATCGTCGGGGATGAATCGGGAGCAGTACTTC. This gives the protein CAISVSSGMNREQYF.

The chain uses TRBV6-6 and TRBJ1-5; 10 bases align to TRBD1. The germline gives CDR1 MNHNY, CDR2 SVGAGI (reference sequence). The CDR3 spans 15 residues. J lost 6 bases, V lost 5 bases, and 7 bases had no gene match. CDR3: CASSTADRGSQPQHF. CDR3 nucleotide sequence: TGTGCCAGCAGTACGGCGGACAGGGGGTCTCAGCCCCAGCATTTT.

This rearrangement joins TRBV2 to TRBJ1-1; D is ambiguous. The germline V gene encodes CDR1 SNHLY and CDR2 FYNNEI. Between the trimmed V and J ends, which lost 4 bases and 0 bases, there was a span of 6 bases. The CDR3 contains 13 residues. Written as DNA, the CDR3 is TGTGCCAGCAGTGGCAGGATGAACACTGAAGCTTTCTTT. Translated, it gives CASSGRMNTEAFF.

This clone was seen once. The genes are TRBV27 and TRBJ2-1; D is unresolved. The CDR3 is made up of 14 amino acids. Germline lookup yields CDR1 MNHEY and CDR2 SMNVEV (reference sequence). V dropped 2 bases and J dropped 1 base, with 6 bases sitting between them. The CDR3 here is CASSLAGSYNEQFF. DNA of the CDR3: TGTGCCAGCAGTTTAGCAGGTTCCTACAATGAGCAGTTCTTC.

V usage is TRBV3-1 (or the pseudogene TRBV3-2) and J usage is TRBJ2-3, with a tentative D call TRBD2 (5 bases). Trimming shortened V by 3 bases and J by 0 bases, and 10 bases separated the two germline ends. The CDR3 has 15 amino acids. Germline values: CDR1 LGHDT, CDR2 YNNKEL (reference sequence). CDR3 loop: CASSHLRGSTDTQYF. CDR3 in DNA: TGTGCCAGCAGCCACCTACGGGGAAGCACAGATACGCAGTATTTT.

This clone has just one count. The V gene is TRBV19, the J gene TRBJ1-4; 9 bases are shared with TRBD1. Looked up from germline, CDR1 is LNHDA and CDR2 is SQIVND (reference sequence). V shed 7 bases and J 5 bases; nucleotides not matched to a gene: 8. This CDR3 spans 15 amino acids. The CDR3 coding sequence is TGTGCCAGTACCGCCACAGGGGGCCTGAATGAAAAACTGTTTTTT. Its translation: CASTATGGLNEKLFF.

The count of this clone is one. The chain couples TRBV28 to TRBJ2-4; 9 bases are shared with TRBD1. Germline lookup yields CDR1 MDHEN and CDR2 SYDVKM. This CDR3 has 18 amino acids. The V segment lost 2 bases and the J segment 0 bases; nucleotides outside the gene matches: 8. The DNA for the CDR3 is TGTGCCAGCAGTTTAACCATCGGACAGGGGCTAGCCAAAAACATTCAGTACTTC. This encodes CASSLTIGQGLAKNIQYF.

This clone was picked up one time. J is TRBJ1-5 and V is TRBV6-5, with 7 positions matching TRBD1. From germline, CDR1 is MNHEY and CDR2 SVGAGI. The CDR3 runs to 12 residues. V was pared by 6 bases and J by 5 bases, with 1 base of the junction left unmatched. The CDR3 nucleotides are TGTGCCAGCAGAGGACAGGATCAGCCCCAGCATTTT. Amino acids: CASRGQDQPQHF.

The chain joins TRBV19 to TRBJ1-2; D gene unclear. V was cut by 5 bases and J by 3 bases, with 19 bases left in between. The CDR3 covers 16 residues. The germline gives CDR1 LNHDA, CDR2 SQIVND (reference sequence). CDR3 DNA sequence: TGTGCCAGTAGTCCGATAGACACTGACGTACACTATGGCTACACCTTC. This translates into CASSPIDTDVHYGYTF. The whole variable domain, remainder taken from reference TRBV19 and TRBJ1-2, is DGGITQSPKYLFRKEGQNVTLSCEQNLNHDAMYWYRQDPGQGLRLIYYSQIVNDFQKGDIAEGYSVSREKKESFPLTVTSAQKNPTAFYLCASSPIDTDVHYGYTFGSGTRLTVV.

This clone was observed once. The gene calls are TRBV5-1 and TRBJ1-1; D unclear. This CDR3 has 14 residues. V lost 6 bases, J lost 1 base, and 13 bases lay in between. From germline, CDR1 is SGHRS and CDR2 YFSETQ. CDR3 region: CASNAAVGNTEAFF. Written as DNA, the CDR3 is TGCGCCAGCAATGCCGCGGTGGGGAACACTGAAGCTTTCTTT.

J is TRBJ2-2 and V is TRBV5-4; TRBD2 agrees at 8 bases. The germline V gene encodes CDR1 SGHNT and CDR2 YYREEE (reference sequence). The J segment lost 0 bases and the V segment lost 3 bases, leaving 4 bases of the junction unmatched. The CDR3 covers 16 residues. This chain's CDR3 is CASSSGAGANTGELFF. The CDR3 coding sequence is TGTGCCAGCAGCTCGGGAGCGGGGGCGAACACCGGGGAGCTGTTTTTT.